The source of this TCR beta chain is a study of T cells after yellow fever vaccination. Study-wide context: Low-cell-number fractions were prepared with SMART-Seq v4 Ultra Low Input.

Using its own MiXCR run on the 5' RACE reads, TCRdb lists one record per CDR3 protein. Among 450,000 to 550,000 distinct CDR3 sequences listed, roughly 19% were seen once. Regarding this clonotype: Its antigen is currently unknown.

Germline trimming cut 0 bases from V and 8 bases from J; bases unmatched to any gene: 2. The CDR3 loop spans 14 amino acids. Germline CDR1 is KGHSH and CDR2 is LQKENI. Study observations and caveats: Abundant contaminating clonotypes from the bulk population could appear in FACS-sorted repertoires. Post-booster samples contained most primary-vaccination clones (approximately 97% CD4, less than 90% CD8). Though it reached lower strength, the secondary response hit its peak faster, day 5 versus 15.

This TCR came from a man between 25 and 39 years old who received the YFV17D yellow fever vaccine. This specimen consisted of PBMCs, obtained 15 days after the yellow fever booster vaccination. J is TRBJ2-4 and V is TRBV18; 9 bases map to TRBD1. The CDR3 protein is CASSPPGQGDIQYF. In nucleotides, the CDR3 is TGTGCCAGCTCACCACCGGGACAGGGTGACATTCAGTACTTC.